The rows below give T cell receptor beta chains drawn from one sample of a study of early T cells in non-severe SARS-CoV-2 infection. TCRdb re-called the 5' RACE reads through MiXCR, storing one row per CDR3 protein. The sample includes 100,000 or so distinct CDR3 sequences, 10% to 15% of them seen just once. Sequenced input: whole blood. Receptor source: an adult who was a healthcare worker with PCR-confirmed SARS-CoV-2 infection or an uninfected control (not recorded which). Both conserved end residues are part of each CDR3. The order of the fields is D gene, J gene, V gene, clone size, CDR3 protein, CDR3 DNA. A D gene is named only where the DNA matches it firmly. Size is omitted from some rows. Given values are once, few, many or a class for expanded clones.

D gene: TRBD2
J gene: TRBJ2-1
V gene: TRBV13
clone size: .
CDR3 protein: CASSLEKVASGNRDEQFF
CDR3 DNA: TGTGCCAGCAGCTTAGAGAAGGTGGCTAGCGGGAATAGAGATGAGCAGTTCTTC

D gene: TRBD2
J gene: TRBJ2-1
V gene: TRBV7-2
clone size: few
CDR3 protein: CASSFSGRAGGEQFF
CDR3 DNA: TGTGCCAGCAGCTTTAGCGGGAGGGCCGGTGGTGAGCAGTTCTTC

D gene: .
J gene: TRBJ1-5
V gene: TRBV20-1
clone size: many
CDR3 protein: CSASYSNQPQHF
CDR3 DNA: TGCAGTGCTTCGTATAGCAATCAGCCCCAGCATTTT

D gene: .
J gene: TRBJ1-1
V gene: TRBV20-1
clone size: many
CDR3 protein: CSARHPNTEAFF
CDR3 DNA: TGCAGTGCCAGACACCCTAACACTGAAGCTTTCTTT

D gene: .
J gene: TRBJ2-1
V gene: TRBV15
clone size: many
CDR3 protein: CATSRDAGYEQFF
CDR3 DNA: TGTGCCACCAGCAGAGATGCAGGTTATGAGCAGTTCTTC

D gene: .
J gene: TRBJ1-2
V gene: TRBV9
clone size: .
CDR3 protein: CASSVDGGLNYGYTF
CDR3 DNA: TGTGCCAGCAGCGTAGACGGGGGCCTTAACTATGGCTACACCTTC

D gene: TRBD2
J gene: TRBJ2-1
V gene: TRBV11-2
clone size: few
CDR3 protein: CASSPTGGVRLPEQFF
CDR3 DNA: TGTGCCAGCAGTCCCACTGGGGGGGTTCGACTACCTGAGCAGTTCTTC

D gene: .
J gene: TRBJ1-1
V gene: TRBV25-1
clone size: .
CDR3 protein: CASGFRPTEAFF
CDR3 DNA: TGTGCCAGCGGATTCAGGCCCACTGAAGCTTTCTTT

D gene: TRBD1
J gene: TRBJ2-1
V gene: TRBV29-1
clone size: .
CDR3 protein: CSATGSDEQFF
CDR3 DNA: TGCAGCGCGACAGGGAGCGATGAGCAGTTCTTC

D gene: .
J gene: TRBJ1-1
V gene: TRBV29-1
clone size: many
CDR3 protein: CSVYTGTTEAFF
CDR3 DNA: TGCAGCGTCTATACAGGGACCACTGAAGCTTTCTTT

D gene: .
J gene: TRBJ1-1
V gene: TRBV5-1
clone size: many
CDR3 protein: CASKVQGYAEAFF
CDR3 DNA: TGCGCCAGCAAAGTTCAGGGATACGCTGAAGCTTTCTTT

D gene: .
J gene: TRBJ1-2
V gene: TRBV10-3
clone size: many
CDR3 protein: CAISDNDGPYGYTF
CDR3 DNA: TGTGCCATCAGTGATAACGATGGACCCTATGGCTACACCTTC

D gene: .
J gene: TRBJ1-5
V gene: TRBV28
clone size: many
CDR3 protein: CASSLVGKEQPQHF
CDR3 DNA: TGTGCCAGCAGTTTAGTAGGGAAGGAACAGCCCCAGCATTTT